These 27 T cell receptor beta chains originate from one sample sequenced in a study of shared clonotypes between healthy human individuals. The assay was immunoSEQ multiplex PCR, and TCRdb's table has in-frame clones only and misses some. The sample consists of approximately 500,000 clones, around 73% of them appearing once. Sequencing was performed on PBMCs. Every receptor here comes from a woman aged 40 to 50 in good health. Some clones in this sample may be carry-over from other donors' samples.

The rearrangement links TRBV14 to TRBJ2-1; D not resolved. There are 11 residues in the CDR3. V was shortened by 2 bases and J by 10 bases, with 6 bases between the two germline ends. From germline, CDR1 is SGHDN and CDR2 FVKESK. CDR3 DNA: TGTGCCAGCAGCCAAATCGGGGAGCAGTTCTTC. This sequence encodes CASSQIGEQFF.

The CDR3 loop is CASSLGWLGGVEAFF. The DNA for the CDR3 is TGTGCCAGCAGTTTAGGTTGGCTTGGTGGGGTCGAAGCTTTCTTT. This chain connects TRBV28 to TRBJ1-1, with D uncertain. The V end lost 2 bases, the J end lost 8 bases, and 18 bases lay between the germline ends. Germline V gene lookup returns CDR1 MDHEN and CDR2 SYDVKM. This CDR3 region has 15 residues.

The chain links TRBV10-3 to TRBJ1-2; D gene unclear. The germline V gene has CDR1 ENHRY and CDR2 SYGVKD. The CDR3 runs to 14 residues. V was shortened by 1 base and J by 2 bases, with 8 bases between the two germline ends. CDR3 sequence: CAISEFAGNYGYTF. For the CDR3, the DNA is TGTGCCATCAGTGAGTTTGCAGGCAACTATGGCTACACCTTC.

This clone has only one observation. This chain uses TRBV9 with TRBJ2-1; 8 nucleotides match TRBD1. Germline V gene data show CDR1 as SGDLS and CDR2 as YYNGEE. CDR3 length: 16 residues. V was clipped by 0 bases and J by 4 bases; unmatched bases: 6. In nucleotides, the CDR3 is TGTGCCAGCAGCGTAGAGGTACAGGGGGATTACAATGAGCAGTTCTTC. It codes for CASSVEVQGDYNEQFF. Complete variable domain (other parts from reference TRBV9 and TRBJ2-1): DSGVTQTPKHLITATGQRVTLRCSPRSGDLSVYWYQQSLDQGLQFLIQYYNGEERAKGNILERFSAQQFPDLHSELNLSSLELGDSALYFCASSVEVQGDYNEQFFGPGTRLTVL.

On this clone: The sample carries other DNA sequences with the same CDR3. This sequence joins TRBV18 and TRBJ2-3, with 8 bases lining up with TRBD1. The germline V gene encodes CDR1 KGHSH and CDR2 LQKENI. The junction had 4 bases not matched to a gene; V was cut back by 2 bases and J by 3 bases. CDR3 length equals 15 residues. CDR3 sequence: CASSPSGGSTDTQYF. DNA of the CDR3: TGTGCCAGCTCACCATCAGGGGGCAGTACAGATACGCAGTATTTT.

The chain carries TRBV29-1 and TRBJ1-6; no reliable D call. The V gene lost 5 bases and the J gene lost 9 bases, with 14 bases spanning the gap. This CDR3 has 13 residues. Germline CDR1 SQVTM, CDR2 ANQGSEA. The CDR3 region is CSVSEGTSSPLHF. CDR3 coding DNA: TGCAGCGTTTCGGAGGGAACGAGTTCACCCCTCCACTTT.

The CDR3 reads CASSSGRGDTQYF. The CDR3 DNA sequence: TGTGCCAGCAGTAGCGGGAGAGGTGATACGCAGTATTTT. J is TRBJ2-3 and V is TRBV21-1; no DNA check was done on the table's D call, TRBD2. TRBV21-1 is deemed a pseudogene. CDR3 length: 13 residues.

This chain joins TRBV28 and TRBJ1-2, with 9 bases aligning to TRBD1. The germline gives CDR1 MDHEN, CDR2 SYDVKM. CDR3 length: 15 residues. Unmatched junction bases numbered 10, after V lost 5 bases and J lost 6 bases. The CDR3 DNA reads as TGTGCCAGCAGTCCCGGGACAGGGCAGGTGGATGGCTACACCTTC. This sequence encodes CASSPGTGQVDGYTF.

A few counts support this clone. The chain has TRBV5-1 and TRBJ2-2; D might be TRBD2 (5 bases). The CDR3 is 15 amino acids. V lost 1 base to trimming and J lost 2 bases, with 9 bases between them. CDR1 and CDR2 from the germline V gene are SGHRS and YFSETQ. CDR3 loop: CASSLYGVNTGELFF. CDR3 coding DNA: TGCGCCAGCAGCTTGTACGGGGTAAACACCGGGGAGCTGTTTTTT.

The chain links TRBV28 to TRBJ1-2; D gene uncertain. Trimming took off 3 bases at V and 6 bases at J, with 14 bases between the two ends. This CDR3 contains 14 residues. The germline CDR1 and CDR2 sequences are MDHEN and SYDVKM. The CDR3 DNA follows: TGTGCCAGCAGTTTTTTTCCGGGATCCGATGGCTACACCTTC. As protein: CASSFFPGSDGYTF.

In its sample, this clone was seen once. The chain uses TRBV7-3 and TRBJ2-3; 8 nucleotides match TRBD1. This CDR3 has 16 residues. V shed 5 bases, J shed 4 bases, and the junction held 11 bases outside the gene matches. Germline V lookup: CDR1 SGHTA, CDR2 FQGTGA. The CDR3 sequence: CASSAQAAGGADTQYF. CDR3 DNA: TGTGCCAGCAGCGCGCAGGCGGCAGGGGGCGCAGATACGCAGTATTTT.

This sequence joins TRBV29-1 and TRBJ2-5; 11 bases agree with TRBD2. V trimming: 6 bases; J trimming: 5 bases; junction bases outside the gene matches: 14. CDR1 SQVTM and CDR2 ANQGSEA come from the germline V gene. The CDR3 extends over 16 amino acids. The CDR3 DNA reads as TGCAGCGTCCCCGCTAGCGGGAGGAGGGTTTGGGAGACCCAGTACTTC. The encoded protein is CSVPASGRRVWETQYF.

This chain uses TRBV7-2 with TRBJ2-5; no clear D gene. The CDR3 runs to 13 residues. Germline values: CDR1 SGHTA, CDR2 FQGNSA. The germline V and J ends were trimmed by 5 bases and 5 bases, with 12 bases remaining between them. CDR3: CASSLLFSETQYF. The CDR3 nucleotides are TGTGCCAGCAGCCTGCTTTTTTCCGAGACCCAGTACTTC.

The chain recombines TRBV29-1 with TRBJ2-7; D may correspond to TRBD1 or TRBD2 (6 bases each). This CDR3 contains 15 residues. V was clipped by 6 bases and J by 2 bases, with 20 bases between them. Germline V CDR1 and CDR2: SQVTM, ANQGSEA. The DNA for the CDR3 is TGCAGCGTCGTTTGGGGGGCTAGTATCCCCTACGAGCAGTACTTC. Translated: CSVVWGASIPYEQYF.

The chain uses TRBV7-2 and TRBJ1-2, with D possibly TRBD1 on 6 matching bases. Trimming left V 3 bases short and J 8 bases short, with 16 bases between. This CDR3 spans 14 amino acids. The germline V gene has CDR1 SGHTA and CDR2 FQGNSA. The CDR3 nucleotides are TGTGCCAGCAGCTTGGAAGGGGGGCTCGGAGGCTACACCTTC. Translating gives CASSLEGGLGGYTF.

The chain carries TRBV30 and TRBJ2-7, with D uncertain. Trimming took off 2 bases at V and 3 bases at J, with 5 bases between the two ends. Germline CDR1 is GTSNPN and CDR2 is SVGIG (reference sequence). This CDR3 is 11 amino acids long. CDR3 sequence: CAWSSNYEQYF. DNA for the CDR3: TGTGCCTGGAGTTCCAACTACGAGCAGTACTTC. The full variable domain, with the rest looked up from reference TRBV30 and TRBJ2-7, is SQTIHQWPATLVQPVGSPLSLECTVEGTSNPNLYWYRQAAGRGLQLLFYSVGIGQISSEVPQNLSASRPQDRQFILSSKKLLLSDSGFYLCAWSSNYEQYFGPGTRLTVT.

DNA of the CDR3: TGCAGCGTTGTGGACAGGGACTATGGCTACACCTTC. Protein: CSVVDRDYGYTF. The gene calls are TRBV29-1 and TRBJ1-2; 8 nucleotides agree with TRBD1. The CDR3 covers 12 residues. V was pared by 4 bases and J by 3 bases, with 1 base of the junction left unmatched. The germline V gene has CDR1 SQVTM and CDR2 ANQGSEA.

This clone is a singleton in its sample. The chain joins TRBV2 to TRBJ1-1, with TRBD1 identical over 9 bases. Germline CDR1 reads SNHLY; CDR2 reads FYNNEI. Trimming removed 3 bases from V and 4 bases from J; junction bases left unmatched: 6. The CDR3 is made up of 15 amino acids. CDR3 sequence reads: CASSDTGGGLTEAFF. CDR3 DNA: TGTGCCAGCAGTGATACAGGGGGCGGTCTCACTGAAGCTTTCTTT.

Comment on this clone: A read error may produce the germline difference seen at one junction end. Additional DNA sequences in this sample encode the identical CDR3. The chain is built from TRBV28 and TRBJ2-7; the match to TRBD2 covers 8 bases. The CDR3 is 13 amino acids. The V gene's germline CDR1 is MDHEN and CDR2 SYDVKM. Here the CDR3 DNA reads TGCGCCAGCACGGGGACTAGGACTCGCGAGCAGTACTTC. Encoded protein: CASTGTRTREQYF.

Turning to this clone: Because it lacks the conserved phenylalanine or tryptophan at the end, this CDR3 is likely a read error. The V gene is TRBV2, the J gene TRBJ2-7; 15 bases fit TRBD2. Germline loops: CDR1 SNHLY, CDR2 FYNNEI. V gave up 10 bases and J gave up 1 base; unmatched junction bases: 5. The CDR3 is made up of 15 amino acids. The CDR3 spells CATPGTSGRSYEQYL. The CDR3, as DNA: TGTGCCACACCCGGGACTAGCGGGAGGTCCTACGAGCAGTACTTA.

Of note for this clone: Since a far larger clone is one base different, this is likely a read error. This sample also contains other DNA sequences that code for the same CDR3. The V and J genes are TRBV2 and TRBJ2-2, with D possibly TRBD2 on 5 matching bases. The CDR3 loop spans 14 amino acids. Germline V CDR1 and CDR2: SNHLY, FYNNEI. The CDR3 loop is CASSRLTNTGELFF. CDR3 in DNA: TGCGCCAGCAGTAGACTAACGAACACCGGGGAGCTGTTTTTT.

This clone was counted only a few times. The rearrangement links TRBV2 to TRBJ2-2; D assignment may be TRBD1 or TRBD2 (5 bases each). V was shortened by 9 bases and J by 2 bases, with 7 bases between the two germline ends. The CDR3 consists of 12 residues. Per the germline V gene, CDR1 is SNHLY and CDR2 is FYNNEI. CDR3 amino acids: CARRGNTGELFF. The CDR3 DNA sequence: TGTGCCAGGAGGGGAAACACCGGGGAGCTGTTTTTT.

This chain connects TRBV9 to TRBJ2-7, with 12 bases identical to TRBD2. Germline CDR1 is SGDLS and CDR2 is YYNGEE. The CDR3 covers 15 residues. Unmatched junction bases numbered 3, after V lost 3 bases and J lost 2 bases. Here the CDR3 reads CASSGGLAGTYEQYF. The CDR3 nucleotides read TGTGCCAGCAGCGGCGGACTAGCGGGAACCTACGAGCAGTACTTC.

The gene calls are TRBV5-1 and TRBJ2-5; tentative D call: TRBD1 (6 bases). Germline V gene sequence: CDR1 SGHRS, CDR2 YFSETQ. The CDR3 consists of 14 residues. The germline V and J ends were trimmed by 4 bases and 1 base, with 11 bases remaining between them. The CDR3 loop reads CASSIGTTQETQYF. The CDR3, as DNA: TGCGCCAGCAGCATAGGGACAACCCAAGAGACCCAGTACTTC. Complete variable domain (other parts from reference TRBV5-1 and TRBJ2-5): KAGVTQTPRYLIKTRGQQVTLSCSPISGHRSVSWYQQTPGQGLQFLFEYFSETQRNKGNFPGRFSGRQFSNSRSEMNVSTLELGDSALYLCASSIGTTQETQYFGPGTRLLVL.

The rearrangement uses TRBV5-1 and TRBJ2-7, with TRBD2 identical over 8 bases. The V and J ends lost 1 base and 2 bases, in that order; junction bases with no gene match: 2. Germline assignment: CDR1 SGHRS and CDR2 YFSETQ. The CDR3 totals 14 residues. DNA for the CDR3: TGCGCCAGCAGCTTGACGGGAGGGGCCTACGAGCAGTACTTC. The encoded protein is CASSLTGGAYEQYF.

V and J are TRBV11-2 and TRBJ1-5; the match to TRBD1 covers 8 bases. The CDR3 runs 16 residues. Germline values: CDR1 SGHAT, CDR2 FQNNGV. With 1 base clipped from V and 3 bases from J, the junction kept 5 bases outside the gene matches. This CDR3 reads CASSLGTGPINQPQHF. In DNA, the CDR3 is TGTGCCAGCAGCTTAGGGACAGGGCCGATCAATCAGCCCCAGCATTTT.

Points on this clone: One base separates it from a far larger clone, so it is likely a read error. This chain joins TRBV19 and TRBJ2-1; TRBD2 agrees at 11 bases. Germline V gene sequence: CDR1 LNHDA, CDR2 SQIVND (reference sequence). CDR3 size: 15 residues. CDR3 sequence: CASSRLAGGFNVQFF. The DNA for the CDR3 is TGTGCCAGTAGTAGGCTAGCGGGAGGTTTCAATGTGCAGTTCTTC.